This T cell receptor (beta chain) was recorded in a study of blood T cell repertoires in COVID-19. Across the study: Acute and convalescent COVID-19 specimens originated in the United States, Italy and Spain. Sample material is recorded as cDNA or gDNA derived from T cells, B-cell-depleted T cells, or PBMCs.

J lost 7 bases, V lost 5 bases, and 4 bases had no gene match. The germline CDR1 and CDR2 sequences are MNHEY and SVGEGT. The CDR3 loop spans 13 amino acids. Original processing methods: From reference gene primer amplification, estimates of nucleated cell counts were derived. Libraries were prepared by immunoSEQ multiplex PCR; TCRdb keeps only in-frame clonotypes and omits some of them. The DNA gave D and trimming, while V, J and clone size come from that table. The sample consists of around 260,000 clones, roughly 89% of them appearing once. The source material was peripheral blood. The sequence came from a woman aged 25 to 45 with active or convalescent COVID-19. The chain uses TRBV6-2 or TRBV6-3 and TRBJ2-2; 7 nucleotides agree with TRBD2. CDR3 in DNA: TGTGCCAGCAGTCTAGCGGTGAGCGGGGAGCTGTTTTTT. This gives the protein CASSLAVSGELFF.